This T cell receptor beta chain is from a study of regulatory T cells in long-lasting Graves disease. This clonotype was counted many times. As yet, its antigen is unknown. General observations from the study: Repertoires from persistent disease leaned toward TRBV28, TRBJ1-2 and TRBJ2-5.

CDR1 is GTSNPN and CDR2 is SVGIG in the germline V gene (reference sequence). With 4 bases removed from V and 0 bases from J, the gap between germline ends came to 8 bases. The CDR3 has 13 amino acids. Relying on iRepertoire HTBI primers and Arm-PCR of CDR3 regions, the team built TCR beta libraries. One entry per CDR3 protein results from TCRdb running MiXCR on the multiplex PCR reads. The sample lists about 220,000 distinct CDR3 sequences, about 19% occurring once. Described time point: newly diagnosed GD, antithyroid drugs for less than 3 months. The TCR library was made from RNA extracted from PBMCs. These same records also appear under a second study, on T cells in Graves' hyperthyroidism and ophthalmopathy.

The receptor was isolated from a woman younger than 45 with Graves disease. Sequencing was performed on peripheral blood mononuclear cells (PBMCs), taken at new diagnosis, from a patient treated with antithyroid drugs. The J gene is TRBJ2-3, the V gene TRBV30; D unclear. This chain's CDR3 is CAWTPPSTDTQYF. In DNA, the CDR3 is TGTGCCTGGACGCCCCCCAGCACAGATACGCAGTATTTT.